This T cell receptor beta chain was recorded in a study of T cells in Graves' hyperthyroidism and ophthalmopathy (dated by TCRdb to between 2018 and 2021). General notes on the study: Peripheral blood samples were taken at initial diagnosis, before any treatment was given. The paper describes TCR Vbeta CDR3 sequencing of around 130 peripheral blood samples, made up of some 42 ophthalmopathy patients, roughly 75 hyperthyroidism patients and 17 progressor patients. Thyroid tissue and blood T-cell repertoires from several Graves' hyperthyroidism patients were also compared in the study. Prospective prediction of ophthalmopathy was tested in an independent validation cohort of fewer than 20 hyperthyroidism patients and 15 to 17 patients who later progressed to ophthalmopathy. After blood sampling, hyperthyroidism patients were treated with methimazole at a starting dose of 30 mg daily, and ophthalmopathy patients were treated with high-dose intravenous methylprednisolone. To identify distinguishing TCR V-J signatures, a discovery cohort of roughly 100 patients was used, comprising under 45 with Graves' ophthalmopathy and some 60 with stable Graves' hyperthyroidism. For training and testing, the 110 or so patients in the discovery cohort were randomly divided in a 7:3 ratio. Beyond this particular receptor, the publication reports: A 13 V-J signature model separated ophthalmopathy from stable hyperthyroidism, with roughly 88% sensitivity and 81% to 83% specificity in cross-validation and 80%/75% in testing. Blood samples also contained most of the expanded thyroid clonotypes (frequency above 0.001), which suggests that blood repertoires may reflect thyroid immune responses. In validation, the model predicted progression to ophthalmopathy a median of 6.5 months before onset, with over 55% sensitivity and just under 75% specificity. No statistical method was used to fix the sample size in advance, and group allocation was not hidden from the investigators.

In its sample, this clonotype was seen many times. The antigen it recognizes is unknown. Within one base of it there is no much larger clone, and no base qualities were kept. TCR beta CDR3 regions were amplified from RNA transcripts. For the first round of RT-PCR on the TCR CDR3, the HTBI primer set was used together with the Qiagen OneStep RT-PCR kit. The libraries were constructed in a second round of multiplex PCR and then size-selected and purified. Sequencing of the libraries was done on an Illumina HiSeq2000 using paired-end 100 bp reads. The original pipeline was this. Raw data were processed with SOAPnuke, discarding reads with adapters, uncalled bases, mean Phred below 15, or no exact constant-primer or identifier match. High-quality paired reads were merged using COPE v1.2.5, and each unique nucleotide sequence was defined as a clonotype. MiTCR v1.1 was used to align clonotypes to the IMGT TRBV, TRBD and TRBJ reference segments. Only V-J combinations with frequency above 0.0001, covering 99% to 99.2% of repertoires, were analysed. A TCS score was defined as the ratio of F50 (clonal expansion) to E x V (chaos), with BLOSUM62-based TCRdist applied between CDR3 peptides within each V-J. Welch's t-statistics and random forest reduced roughly 530 V-J features to 13, which were used in a naive Bayes classifier (R e1071). The raw public reads went through TCRdb reprocessing: fastp at Q25, MiXCR clone calling, in-frame beta chains kept. Rows matching on CDR3 protein sequence are summarized as one entry with the most common DNA and genes. TCRdb, not the original authors, processed these V and J calls. Here the sample has approximately 740,000 distinct CDR3 sequences; 14% occur a single time. The ten top clones hold more than 8.5% of the sample.

A patient counted as having stable Graves' hyperthyroidism if no progression to ophthalmopathy occurred over 18 months of follow-up. Hyperthyroidism patients were newly diagnosed, had a disease duration of under 2 months, and were aged 18 to 65 years. Patients with uncontrolled infections, other autoimmune diseases, pregnancy or lactation were excluded. Diagnoses were based on clinical symptoms, serum thyroxine and TRAb, thyroid ultrasound and orbital computed tomography. PBMCs were separated from roughly 9.3 ml of fresh peripheral blood using Ficoll-Paque density gradient centrifugation. Total RNA was extracted using Trizol reagent, and RNA quality was assessed on an Agilent 2100 Bioanalyzer. This receptor was obtained from a woman under 30 with Graves' hyperthyroidism. Sequencing was performed on blood.

The CDR3 reads CSVEDQHPGQGAHGYTF. DNA sequence: TGCAGCGTTGAAGATCAGCATCCGGGACAGGGGGCCCATGGCTACACCTTC. The V and J segments used are TRBV29-1 and TRBJ1-2; 12 junctional bases match TRBD1. Clipping removes 0 bases from V and 6 bases from J, with 11 as the unmatched junction base count. CDR1 and CDR2 are read off the germline V gene as SQVTM and ANQGSEA. The CDR3 holds 17 amino acids from the cysteine to the phenylalanine. Only the CDR3 portion is preserved as DNA: 51 bases, with reading frame beginning at the first base.